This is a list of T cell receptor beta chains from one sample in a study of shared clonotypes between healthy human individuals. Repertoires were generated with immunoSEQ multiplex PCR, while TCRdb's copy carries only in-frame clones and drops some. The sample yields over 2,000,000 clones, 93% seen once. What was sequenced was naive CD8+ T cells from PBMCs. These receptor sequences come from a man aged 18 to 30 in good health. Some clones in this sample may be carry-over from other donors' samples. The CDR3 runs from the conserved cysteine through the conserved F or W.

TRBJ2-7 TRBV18 CASSPKFSGTERGEQYF
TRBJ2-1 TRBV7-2 CASSTPGLAGEFSYNEQFF
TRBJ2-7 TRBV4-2 CASSRKRRGTDEQYF
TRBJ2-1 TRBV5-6 CASSLGAAGTSSYNEQFF
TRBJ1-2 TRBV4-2 CASSTRQGSREVNGYTF
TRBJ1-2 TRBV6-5 CASSYSGGGGGGYTF
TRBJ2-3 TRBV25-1 CASTLPPPSGEMDTQYF
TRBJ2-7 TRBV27 CASSTRDRAKNEQYF
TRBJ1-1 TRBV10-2 CASSEGRSNTEAFF
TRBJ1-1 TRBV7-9 CASSLGLGQNTEAFF
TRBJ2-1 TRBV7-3 CASSSMGGLIYNEQFF
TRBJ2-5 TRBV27 CASRQRTIPKETQYF
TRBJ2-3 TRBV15 CATQQRKEDTQYF
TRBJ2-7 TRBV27 CASSLNPRSFEQYF
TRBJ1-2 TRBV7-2 CASSFTATGSTHGYTF
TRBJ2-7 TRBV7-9 CASSLAGGQYF
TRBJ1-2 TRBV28 CASSLLKPGRSVLGYGYTF
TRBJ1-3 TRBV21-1 CASSKAGLGNTIYF
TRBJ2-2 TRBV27 CASSSPRTGGRELFF
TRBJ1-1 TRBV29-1 CSVRPPGNTEAFF
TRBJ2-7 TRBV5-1 CASSLGGARTGPSYEQYF
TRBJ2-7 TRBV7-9 CALTGMSSYEQYF
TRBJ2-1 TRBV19 CASSIETGQTYNEQFF
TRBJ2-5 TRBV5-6 CASSPTKGQETQYF
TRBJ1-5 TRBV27 CASSFSGFGQPQHF
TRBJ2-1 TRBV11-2 CASSLDLGGPYNEQFF
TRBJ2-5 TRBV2 CASSWGRQETQYF
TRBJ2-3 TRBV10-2 CASSDLVAGVTRFADTQYF
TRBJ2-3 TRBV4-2 CASSQDVGSSTDTQYF
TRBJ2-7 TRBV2 CASKTVLPPYEQYF
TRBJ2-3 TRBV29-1 CSVAEREIPKYTDTQYF
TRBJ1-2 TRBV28 CASSQIGDYGYTF